The 14 T cell receptor beta chains given below trace back to one sample, sequenced in a study of cytomegalovirus exposure and HLA in healthy donors. Here immunoSEQ multiplex PCR was the method, and the copy in TCRdb shows in-frame clones only, minus some. The sample gives 45,000 to 65,000 clones, approximately 90% of which show up once; roughly 3% is in the top ten. The sequenced sample consisted of PBMCs. The receptors derive from a man aged 18 to 30 in good health and CMV-seronegative.

The gene calls are TRBV6-5 and TRBJ2-7; 7 nucleotides match TRBD1. With V trimmed by 4 bases and J by 13 bases, 13 bases remained unmatched. Germline CDR1 MNHEY, CDR2 SVGAGI. The CDR3 is 13 amino acids. CDR3 sequence reads: CASSLPGQAAPYF. In nucleotides, the CDR3 is TGTGCCAGCAGTTTACCTGGACAGGCGGCGCCTTACTTC.

V usage is TRBV9 and J usage is TRBJ2-3; no clear D gene. Per germline, CDR1 SGDLS and CDR2 YYNGEE. CDR3 size: 12 residues. The ends were cut back, 3 bases at V and 2 bases at J, with 4 bases in the middle. The CDR3 sequence: CASSAHTDTQYF. Here the CDR3 DNA reads TGTGCCAGCAGCGCCCACACAGATACGCAGTATTTT.

J is TRBJ2-5 and V is TRBV6-1; maybe TRBD2 (6 bases). The CDR3 extends over 15 amino acids. Trimming removed 4 bases at V and 4 bases at J, with 16 bases between. Per the germline V gene, CDR1 is MNHNS and CDR2 is SASEGT. CDR3 in DNA: TGTGCCAGCAGTGGTGGGGACTCTGAGAGAGAGACCCAGTACTTC. Translation gives CASSGGDSERETQYF.

The V call is TRBV5-4, the J call TRBJ2-3, with D possibly matching TRBD2 (6 bases). The CDR3 extends over 17 amino acids. V shed 0 bases and J shed 0 bases, with 14 bases lying between them. Germline lookup yields CDR1 SGHNT and CDR2 YYREEE (reference sequence). CDR3 residues: CASSLAGAGASTDTQYF. The CDR3 DNA reads as TGTGCCAGCAGCTTGGCCGGAGCGGGTGCTAGCACAGATACGCAGTATTTT. The full variable domain, in which reference TRBV5-4 and TRBJ2-3 provide the parts outside the CDR3, is ETGVTQSPTHLIKTRGQQVTLRCSSQSGHNTVSWYQQALGQGPQFIFQYYREEENGRGNFPPRFSGLQFPNYSSELNVNALELDDSALYLCASSLAGAGASTDTQYFGPGTRLTVL.

This rearrangement joins TRBV7-9 to TRBJ1-3; 9 positions agree with TRBD1. This CDR3 is built from 15 residues. The V and J ends lost 5 bases and 7 bases, in that order; junction bases with no gene match: 9. CDR1 is SEHNR and CDR2 is FQNEAQ in the germline V gene (reference sequence). The CDR3 spells CASSLPGQGWNTIYF. The CDR3 DNA is TGTGCCAGCAGCCTCCCGGGACAGGGATGGAACACCATATATTTT.

The chain is built from TRBV28 and TRBJ1-5; possible D gene TRBD1, 6 bases. This CDR3 has 17 amino acids. V was clipped by 3 bases and J by 7 bases, with 22 bases between them. Germline loops: CDR1 MDHEN, CDR2 SYDVKM. The CDR3 protein is CASSFFAGAPFWQPQHF. Here the CDR3 DNA reads TGTGCCAGCAGTTTTTTTGCAGGGGCACCCTTCTGGCAGCCCCAGCATTTT.

This clone was picked up one time. The chain is built from TRBV11-2 and TRBJ2-5; 7 positions match TRBD1. There are 14 residues in the CDR3. The trim removed 2 bases at V and 2 bases at J, leaving 2 bases unmatched. Germline CDR1 is SGHAT and CDR2 is FQNNGV. This CDR3 is CASSLTDRQETQYF. CDR3 in DNA: TGTGCCAGCAGCTTAACGGACAGGCAAGAGACCCAGTACTTC.

This chain uses TRBV18 with TRBJ2-5, with 8 positions matching TRBD2. The CDR3 contains 15 residues. Germline V gene sequence: CDR1 KGHSH, CDR2 LQKENI. V was pared by 4 bases and J by 2 bases, with 6 bases of the junction left unmatched. CDR3 nucleotide sequence: TGTGCCAGCTCACGGGCAACTAGCGGACAAGAGACCCAGTACTTC. As protein: CASSRATSGQETQYF.

V gene TRBV11-3 combines with J gene TRBJ2-7, with 7 bases lining up with TRBD1. The trim removed 5 bases at V and 5 bases at J, leaving 9 bases unmatched. Germline V gives CDR1 SGHNT, CDR2 YENEEA. This CDR3 is 14 amino acids long. CDR3 bases: TGTGCCAGCAGCCCAGGGACAGCAGGGGACGAGCAGTACTTC. Translating gives CASSPGTAGDEQYF.

The rearrangement uses TRBV19 and TRBJ1-2; 9 nucleotides agree with TRBD1. This CDR3 has 16 amino acids. The V segment lost 2 bases and the J segment 3 bases; nucleotides outside the gene matches: 7. Germline CDR1 is LNHDA and CDR2 is SQIVND (reference sequence). CDR3 protein: CASSILQGAHHYGYTF. The CDR3 DNA reads as TGTGCCAGTAGTATACTACAGGGGGCGCATCACTATGGCTACACCTTC. The full variable domain, completed using reference TRBV19 and TRBJ1-2, is DGGITQSPKYLFRKEGQNVTLSCEQNLNHDAMYWYRQDPGQGLRLIYYSQIVNDFQKGDIAEGYSVSREKKESFPLTVTSAQKNPTAFYLCASSILQGAHHYGYTFGSGTRLTVV.

This chain joins TRBV11-2 and TRBJ2-5, with D possibly being TRBD2 (5 bases). Germline V gene data show CDR1 as SGHAT and CDR2 as FQNNGV. V gave up 3 bases and J gave up 4 bases, with 15 bases separating them. There are 15 residues in the CDR3. The DNA for the CDR3 is TGTGCCAGCAGCTTTTGGACGAGGGTAGGAGAGACCCAGTACTTC. Translating gives CASSFWTRVGETQYF.

The chain carries TRBV14 and TRBJ2-2; 11 positions match TRBD2. Germline V lookup: CDR1 SGHDN, CDR2 FVKESK. This CDR3 spans 18 amino acids. J lost 4 bases, V lost 1 base, and 8 bases had no gene match. Written as DNA, the CDR3 is TGTGCCAGCAGCCAAGTCCTTCTAGCGGGAGGCCCCACCGGGGAGCTGTTTTTT. This gives the protein CASSQVLLAGGPTGELFF.

This clone appeared a few times. The V gene is TRBV7-9, the J gene TRBJ2-5; tentatively, D is TRBD2 (6 bases). CDR3 length: 18 amino acids. Germline V gene data show CDR1 as SEHNR and CDR2 as FQNEAQ (reference sequence). Trimming took 2 bases from V and 2 from J, leaving 21 bases between them. This CDR3 is CASSLLRLSGLKQETQYF. The CDR3 bases are TGTGCCAGCAGCTTACTAAGGCTTTCGGGACTGAAGCAAGAGACCCAGTACTTC.

V and J are TRBV9 and TRBJ1-4; possible D gene TRBD1, 5 bases. Per germline, CDR1 SGDLS and CDR2 YYNGEE. Between the trimmed V and J ends, which lost 4 bases and 5 bases, there was a span of 15 bases. The CDR3 totals 15 residues. CDR3 in DNA: TGTGCCAGCAGCACCGGGGGGGGGAACAATGAAAAACTGTTTTTT. It specifies CASSTGGGNNEKLFF.